The 9 T cell receptor beta chains below come from one sample, sequenced in a study of blood T cell repertoires in COVID-19. The protocol was immunoSEQ multiplex PCR, while the TCRdb copy is restricted to in-frame clones and leaves out a portion. The table includes approximately 300,000 clones, over 90% detected once. Input material: PBMCs or T cells enriched from blood (not recorded which). The receptors were gathered from a woman in her 30s who had been exposed to COVID-19.

V usage is TRBV7-6 and J usage is TRBJ1-2; 7 bases fit TRBD1. V shed 5 bases, J shed 4 bases, and the junction held 13 bases outside the gene matches. The germline V gene has CDR1 SGHVS and CDR2 FNYEAQ. There are 16 residues in the CDR3. The CDR3 region is CASSGPRDRSPYGYTF. The CDR3, as DNA: TGTGCCAGCAGCGGACCCCGGGACAGAAGTCCCTATGGCTACACCTTC.

The chain joins TRBV6-1 to TRBJ2-7; 8 positions agree with TRBD1. The germline V gene has CDR1 MNHNS and CDR2 SASEGT. The CDR3 length is 15 residues. V lost 2 bases, J lost 5 bases, and 8 bases stayed unmatched. The CDR3 spells CASSERQGIKDEQYF. CDR3 nucleotides: TGTGCCAGCAGTGAAAGACAGGGGATAAAGGACGAGCAGTACTTC.

V gene TRBV3-1 (or the pseudogene TRBV3-2) combines with J gene TRBJ2-7; 7 bases match TRBD1. The ends lost 2 bases at V and 6 bases at J; junction bases unmatched: 1. This CDR3 contains 12 residues. In germline, CDR1 is LGHDT, CDR2 YNNKEL (reference sequence). The CDR3 DNA reads as TGTGCCAGCAGCCAACCAGGGGGCGAGCAGTACTTC. The encoded protein is CASSQPGGEQYF.

V is TRBV4-1 and J is TRBJ1-1; 8 bases match TRBD1. This CDR3 has 15 amino acids. Trimming at V came to 2 bases and at J to 1 base, leaving 3 bases not matched to a gene. Per germline, CDR1 MGHRA and CDR2 YSYEKL. In DNA form, the CDR3 reads TGCGCCAGCAGCCAAATAGGACAGGGGAACACTGAAGCTTTCTTT. This gives the protein CASSQIGQGNTEAFF.

The chain couples TRBV7-9 to TRBJ1-1, with 7 bases aligning to TRBD1. The CDR3 covers 15 residues. Unmatched junction bases numbered 3, after V lost 1 base and J lost 1 base. Germline V CDR1 and CDR2: SEHNR, FQNEAQ (reference sequence). Written as DNA, the CDR3 is TGTGCCAGCAGCTTAGAACCAGGGGGGAACACTGAAGCTTTCTTT. Translating it yields CASSLEPGGNTEAFF.

CDR3 sequence (DNA): TGTGCCAGCAGCCGTGGGACTGGCTCTCGCCAAAACATTCAGTACTTC. Translating gives CASSRGTGSRQNIQYF. The genes are TRBV5-6 and TRBJ2-4, with D tentatively TRBD2 (6 bases). CDR3 length: 16 amino acids. Germline values: CDR1 SGHDT, CDR2 YYEEEE. The germline V and J ends were trimmed by 4 bases and 5 bases, with 19 bases remaining between them. Filled out from reference TRBV5-6 and TRBJ2-4, the complete variable domain reads DAGVTQSPTHLIKTRGQQVTLRCSPKSGHDTVSWYQQALGQGPQFIFQYYEEEERQRGNFPDRFSGHQFPNYSSELNVNALLLGDSALYLCASSRGTGSRQNIQYFGAGTRLSVL.

The genes are TRBV7-7 and TRBJ2-1, with 10 bases fitting TRBD2. The germline gives CDR1 SSHAT, CDR2 FNYEAQ (reference sequence). The CDR3 extends over 14 amino acids. The V gene end was trimmed by 5 bases and the J gene end by 7 bases; junction bases not matched to a gene: 5. The CDR3 reads CASSGSGGANEQFF. Written as DNA, the CDR3 is TGTGCCAGCAGCGGGAGCGGGGGGGCAAATGAGCAGTTCTTC.

This clone has a handful of counts. CDR3 sequence reads: CASSQDGTGMGEKLFF. The CDR3 DNA reads as TGCGCCAGCAGCCAAGATGGGACAGGGATGGGTGAAAAACTGTTTTTT. The rearrangement joins TRBV4-1 to TRBJ1-4, with TRBD1 matching 9 bases. The V gene end was trimmed by 0 bases and the J gene end by 7 bases; junction bases not matched to a gene: 6. This CDR3 comprises 16 residues. Germline V gene lookup returns CDR1 MGHRA and CDR2 YSYEKL.

The chain links TRBV30 to TRBJ1-4, with 9 bases aligning to TRBD1. The V gene end was trimmed by 2 bases and the J gene end by 9 bases; junction bases not matched to a gene: 7. CDR3 size: 14 residues. Germline assignment: CDR1 GTSNPN and CDR2 SVGIG (reference sequence). The CDR3 is CAWSFGQGRKKLFF. CDR3 coding DNA: TGTGCCTGGAGTTTCGGACAGGGGAGGAAAAAACTGTTTTTT.